This T cell receptor (beta chain) was profiled in a study of blood T cells in healthy people across ages. Overall study findings and caveats: Long-lived donors had more naive CD4+ cells and higher diversity than aged donors.

The sample holds a few counts of this clonotype. The antigen remains undetermined. At least 6 million PBMCs were isolated per sample. Then a second PCR, running about 6 to 12 cycles, was carried out with a sample-barcoded 5' primer and a J-beta primer mix. A template-switch adaptor that had 12 random nucleotides put a tag on each cDNA molecule. CDR3-containing paired-end reads numbered at least 2.5 million in each sample. One entry per CDR3 protein results from TCRdb running MiXCR on the 5' RACE reads. The table includes some 920,000 distinct CDR3 sequences, approximately 50% detected once. Material for sequencing was blood. This sequence originates from a woman in her sixties or seventies in good health.

CDR3 sequence (DNA): TGCGCCAGCAGCCGACCTGACACGAATACGCAGTATTTT. It encodes CASSRPDTNTQYF. This sequence joins TRBV4-1 and TRBJ2-3; D gene uncertain. With 4 bases removed from V and 7 bases from J, the gap between germline ends came to 12 bases. Per the germline V gene, CDR1 is MGHRA and CDR2 is YSYEKL. There are 13 residues in the CDR3.